The present entry profiles one T cell receptor (beta chain) with its context. The data stem from a study of OX40 agonist ivuxolimab in advanced cancers. Study background: Dose-escalation subjects each had hepatocellular carcinoma, melanoma, renal cell or head and neck cancer.

The table came from immunoSEQ multiplex PCR; TCRdb's copy has only in-frame clones and leaves some out. The sample has 68,000 or so clones, roughly 85% seen once. The CDR3 contains 15 residues. The germline gives CDR1 MDHEN, CDR2 SYDVKM. The V and J ends lost 7 bases and 6 bases, in that order; junction bases with no gene match: 11. The chain links TRBV28 to TRBJ1-5; 8 bases map to TRBD1. This clonotype originated in an adult with an advanced solid tumor such as melanoma, head and neck, liver or kidney cancer. Sequenced here: CD4+ or CD8+ T cells sorted from blood, sampled in a trial of the OX40 agonist ivuxolimab. CDR3 DNA: TGTGCCAGCAAAGCAGGGGGACAGGCCCCTCAGCCCCAGCATTTT. Amino acid sequence: CASKAGGQAPQPQHF.